A single sample is the source of the 5 T cell receptor beta chains below, sequenced in a study of cytomegalovirus exposure and HLA in healthy donors. The PCR was carried out with 60 Vbeta primers and 13 Jbeta primers. The method was immunoSEQ multiplex PCR; TCRdb's version includes in-frame clones alone and lacks a portion of them. The table lists 95,000 to 150,000 clones, less than 65% of them singletons. The sequenced sample was PBMCs. These receptors were collected from a man between 35 and 55 years old in good health and CMV-seropositive.

V usage is TRBV7-9 and J usage is TRBJ2-3, with 7 positions matching TRBD1. Trimming at V came to 5 bases and at J to 6 bases, leaving 11 bases not matched to a gene. There are 15 residues in the CDR3. Germline V lookup: CDR1 SEHNR, CDR2 FQNEAQ (reference sequence). CDR3 in DNA: TGTGCCAGCAGCCCCGGGACAGCCGACGCGGATACGCAGTATTTT. Translation gives CASSPGTADADTQYF.

This rearrangement joins TRBV30 to TRBJ2-5, with 8 bases fitting TRBD1. Trimming removed 0 bases from V and 5 bases from J; junction bases left unmatched: 8. CDR1 and CDR2 (germline): GTSNPN, SVGIG (reference sequence). CDR3 length equals 15 residues. CDR3 in DNA: TGTGCCTGGAGTGTACCAGGGGGCTTGGCGGAGACCCAGTACTTC. The encoded protein is CAWSVPGGLAETQYF.

The V gene is TRBV6-5, the J gene TRBJ2-7; D might be TRBD1 (6 bases). Per the germline V gene, CDR1 is MNHEY and CDR2 is SVGAGI. V was trimmed by 6 bases and J by 0 bases, leaving 12 bases between them. CDR3 length: 14 amino acids. Written as DNA, the CDR3 is TGTGCCAGCAGCCATAGGACAGCCTCCTACGAGCAGTACTTC. It encodes CASSHRTASYEQYF.

This clone was observed a handful of times. Additional DNA sequences in this sample encode the identical CDR3. The V and J genes are TRBV6-5 and TRBJ2-7; D is undetermined. The germline CDR1 and CDR2 sequences are MNHEY and SVGAGI. The CDR3 length is 13 residues. Between the trimmed V and J ends, which lost 0 bases and 3 bases, there was a span of 6 bases. The CDR3 DNA reads as TGTGCCAGCAGTTACTCGGCCAGCTACGAGCAGTACTTC. Its protein is CASSYSASYEQYF.

The CDR3 protein is CASSYGQAGAYEQYF. CDR3 in DNA: TGTGCCAGCAGTTATGGTCAAGCCGGGGCCTACGAGCAGTACTTC. The J gene is TRBJ2-7, the V gene TRBV27; D possibly corresponds to TRBD2 (5 bases). The germline V gene encodes CDR1 MNHEY and CDR2 SMNVEV (reference sequence). The CDR3 is made up of 15 amino acids. The ends were cut back, 4 bases at V and 2 bases at J, with 15 bases in the middle.